Shown below are 9 T cell receptor beta chains from a single sample sequenced in a study of long-term antiretroviral therapy in people with HIV. At survey level, the immunoSEQ assay was run in its v3.0 version. Only in-frame clones appear in the TCRdb table, and some are missing; sequencing was by immunoSEQ multiplex PCR. The sample contains under 15,000 clones, 65% to 85% of which appear only once. Source: unsorted PBMCs, taken 3.4 years after starting antiretroviral therapy. These receptors all come from a man aged 40-55 years with HIV.

This rearrangement joins TRBV19 to TRBJ2-5, with D tentatively TRBD2 (5 bases). The CDR3 is 13 residues long. Germline lookup yields CDR1 LNHDA and CDR2 SQIVND (reference sequence). Trimming stripped 8 bases from V and 0 bases from J, with 10 bases between. CDR3 in DNA: TGTGCCAGTGCGGCGGGTAACCAAGAGACCCAGTACTTC. This gives the protein CASAAGNQETQYF.

By share of the sample, this clone is medium-sized (0.01 to 0.1%). As DNA, the CDR3 is TGCGCCAGCAGGGAAACAGGGGGTCAAAGCAATCAGCCCCAGCATTTT. It is translated as CASRETGGQSNQPQHF. The chain links TRBV4-1 to TRBJ1-5; 8 bases are shared with TRBD1. This CDR3 has 16 amino acids. The V and J ends lost 6 bases and 1 base, in that order; junction bases with no gene match: 8. Per the germline V gene, CDR1 is MGHRA and CDR2 is YSYEKL.

This chain uses TRBV11-1 with TRBJ1-1, with TRBD1 as a possible D gene (5 bases). The V gene lost 3 bases and the J gene lost 5 bases, with 16 bases spanning the gap. In germline, CDR1 is SGHAT, CDR2 FQDESV (reference sequence). The length of the CDR3 is 15 residues. CDR3 nucleotide sequence: TGTGCCAGCAGCTTGCCGGCTCGGGGACGAACTGAAGCTTTCTTT. Amino acid sequence: CASSLPARGRTEAFF. The whole variable domain, remainder taken from reference TRBV11-1 and TRBJ1-1, is EAEVAQSPRYKITEKSQAVAFWCDPISGHATLYWYRQILGQGPELLVQFQDESVVDDSQLPKDRFSAERLKGVDSTLKIQPAELGDSAMYLCASSLPARGRTEAFFGQGTRLTVV.

V usage is TRBV6-1 and J usage is TRBJ1-1; D unclear. CDR1 MNHNS and CDR2 SASEGT come from the germline V gene. There are 14 residues in the CDR3. Deletions cut 3 bases from V and 1 base from J, with 9 bases between. Written as DNA, the CDR3 is TGTGCCAGCAGTGACCTGGGGTCGAACACTGAAGCTTTCTTT. Translation: CASSDLGSNTEAFF.

The chain carries TRBV5-1 and TRBJ2-1; 7 bases are shared with TRBD1. Germline V lookup: CDR1 SGHRS, CDR2 YFSETQ. V gave up 0 bases and J gave up 10 bases; unmatched junction bases: 10. The CDR3 covers 15 residues. The CDR3, as DNA: TGCGCCAGCAGCTTGGCCGGGACAGAGGTGGGCGAGCAGTTCTTC. It specifies CASSLAGTEVGEQFF.

The chain carries TRBV18 and TRBJ1-5; D is unclear. Germline V gene sequence: CDR1 KGHSH, CDR2 LQKENI. The CDR3 has 14 residues. V shed 6 bases and J shed 0 bases, with 9 bases lying between them. Written as DNA, the CDR3 is TGTGCCAGCTCTTTCGCCGATAGCAATCAGCCCCAGCATTTT. This codes for CASSFADSNQPQHF.

The chain joins TRBV19 to TRBJ1-5, with D unclear. The CDR3 contains 13 residues. V was clipped by 10 bases and J by 7 bases, with 17 bases between them. Germline V gene lookup returns CDR1 LNHDA and CDR2 SQIVND (reference sequence). CDR3 nucleotides: TGTGCCACTCAGTCCAGCGGAGGGCAGCCCCAGCATTTT. Its protein is CATQSSGGQPQHF.

This chain uses TRBV6-1 with TRBJ1-1, with a possible D match to TRBD1 (5 bases). The CDR3 runs to 15 residues. Germline-derived CDR1 and CDR2 are MNHNS and SASEGT. Trimming shortened V by 2 bases and J by 5 bases, and 15 bases separated the two germline ends. The CDR3 sequence is CASSEHPGGRTEAFF. CDR3 bases: TGTGCCAGCAGTGAACATCCTGGGGGGAGAACTGAAGCTTTCTTT.

CDR3 sequence (DNA): TGTGCCAGCAGCTTAGGGGTCCCCGGGGAGCTGTTTTTT. It is translated as CASSLGVPGELFF. The rearrangement uses TRBV11-3 and TRBJ2-2; D unclear. The V gene lost 1 base and the J gene lost 6 bases, with 6 bases spanning the gap. The CDR3 has 13 residues. Germline V gene sequence: CDR1 SGHNT, CDR2 YENEEA.